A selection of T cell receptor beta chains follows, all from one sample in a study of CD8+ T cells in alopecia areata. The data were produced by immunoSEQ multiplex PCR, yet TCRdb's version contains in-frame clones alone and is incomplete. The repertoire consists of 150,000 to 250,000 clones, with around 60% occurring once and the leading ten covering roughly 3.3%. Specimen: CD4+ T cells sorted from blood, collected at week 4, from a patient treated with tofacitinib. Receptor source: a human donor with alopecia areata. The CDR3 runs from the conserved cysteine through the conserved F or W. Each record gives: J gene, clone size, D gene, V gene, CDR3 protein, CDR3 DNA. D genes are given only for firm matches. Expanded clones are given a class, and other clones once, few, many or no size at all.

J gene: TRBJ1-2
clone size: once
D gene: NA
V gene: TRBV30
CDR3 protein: CAWSVRASHYGYTF
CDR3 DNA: TGTGCCTGGAGTGTACGAGCTAGCCACTATGGCTACACCTTC

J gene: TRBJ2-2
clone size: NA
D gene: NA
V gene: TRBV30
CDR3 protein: CAWSTPVPNTGELFF
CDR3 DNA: TGTGCCTGGAGCACGCCAGTCCCGAACACCGGGGAGCTGTTTTTT

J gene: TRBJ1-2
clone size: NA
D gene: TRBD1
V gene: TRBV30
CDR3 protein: CAWYQGVSGYTF
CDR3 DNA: TGTGCCTGGTATCAGGGGGTTAGTGGCTACACCTTC

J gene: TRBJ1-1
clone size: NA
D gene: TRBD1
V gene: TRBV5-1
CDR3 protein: CASRGTATNTEAFF
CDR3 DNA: TGCGCCAGCCGAGGGACAGCAACTAACACTGAAGCTTTCTTT

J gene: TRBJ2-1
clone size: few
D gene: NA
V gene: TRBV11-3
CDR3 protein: CASSLGGTPSYNEQFF
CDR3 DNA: TGTGCCAGCAGCTTAGGAGGTACGCCTTCCTACAATGAGCAGTTCTTC

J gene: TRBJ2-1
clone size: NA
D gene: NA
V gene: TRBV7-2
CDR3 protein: CASSLEVGRNNEQFF
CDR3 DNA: TGTGCCAGCAGCTTAGAAGTTGGGCGCAACAATGAGCAGTTCTTC

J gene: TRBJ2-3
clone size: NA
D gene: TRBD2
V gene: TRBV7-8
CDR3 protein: CASSLLAGGRDTDTQYF
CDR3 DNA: TGTGCCAGCAGCCTGCTAGCGGGGGGCAGGGACACAGATACGCAGTATTTT

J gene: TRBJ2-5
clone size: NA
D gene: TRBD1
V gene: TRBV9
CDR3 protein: CASSKGDSGQETQYF
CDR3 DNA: TGTGCCAGCAGTAAAGGGGACAGTGGTCAAGAGACCCAGTACTTC

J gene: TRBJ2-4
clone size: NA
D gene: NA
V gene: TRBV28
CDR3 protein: CASSFRGAKNIQYF
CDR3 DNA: TGTGCCAGCAGTTTTCGGGGAGCCAAAAACATTCAGTACTTC

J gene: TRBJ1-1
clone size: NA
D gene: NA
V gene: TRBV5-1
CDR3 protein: CASSLGKARNTEAFF
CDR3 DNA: TGCGCCAGCAGCTTGGGAAAGGCCCGGAACACTGAAGCTTTCTTT

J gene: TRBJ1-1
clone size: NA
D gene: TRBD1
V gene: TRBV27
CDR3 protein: CASGTGGRAFF
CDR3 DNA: TGTGCCAGCGGGACAGGGGGCCGCGCTTTCTTT

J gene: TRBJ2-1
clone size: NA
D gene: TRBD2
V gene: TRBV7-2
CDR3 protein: CASSLAAGGPNEQFF
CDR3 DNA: TGTGCCAGCAGCTTAGCGGCGGGGGGGCCCAATGAGCAGTTCTTC

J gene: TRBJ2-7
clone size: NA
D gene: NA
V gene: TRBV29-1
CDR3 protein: CSVMGPKGISYEQYF
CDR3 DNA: TGCAGCGTTATGGGTCCCAAGGGGATCTCCTACGAGCAGTACTTC

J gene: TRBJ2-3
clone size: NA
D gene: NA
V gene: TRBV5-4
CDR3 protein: CASSLGGAGSTDTQYF
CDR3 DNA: TGTGCCAGCAGCCTAGGGGGGGCCGGTAGCACAGATACGCAGTATTTT

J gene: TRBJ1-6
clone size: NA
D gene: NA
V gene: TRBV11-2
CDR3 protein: CASSSQQANSPLHF
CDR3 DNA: TGTGCCAGCAGCTCACAGCAGGCAAATTCACCCCTCCACTTT

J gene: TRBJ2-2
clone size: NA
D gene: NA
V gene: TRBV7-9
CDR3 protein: CASRGTGELFF
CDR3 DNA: TGTGCCAGCAGGGGGACCGGGGAGCTGTTTTTT

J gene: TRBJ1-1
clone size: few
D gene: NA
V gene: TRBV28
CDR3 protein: CATQGTEAFF
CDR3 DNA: TGTGCCACCCAGGGGACTGAAGCTTTCTTT

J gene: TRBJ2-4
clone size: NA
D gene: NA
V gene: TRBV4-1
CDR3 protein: CASSFPSGPPNRVAKNIQYF
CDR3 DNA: TGCGCCAGCAGCTTCCCATCCGGGCCCCCAAATCGGGTAGCCAAAAACATTCAGTACTTC

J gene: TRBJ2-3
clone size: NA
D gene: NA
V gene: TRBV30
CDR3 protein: CAWSPGQWDTQYF
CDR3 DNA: TGTGCCTGGAGTCCTGGTCAGTGGGATACGCAGTATTTT

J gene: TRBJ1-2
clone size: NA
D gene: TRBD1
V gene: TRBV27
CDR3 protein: CASSANRDRIYGYTF
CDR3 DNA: TGTGCCAGCAGTGCAAACCGGGACAGGATCTATGGCTACACCTTC

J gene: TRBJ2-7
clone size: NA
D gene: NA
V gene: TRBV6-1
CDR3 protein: CASSKSGVYEQYF
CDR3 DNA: TGTGCCAGCAGTAAATCCGGGGTCTACGAGCAGTACTTC

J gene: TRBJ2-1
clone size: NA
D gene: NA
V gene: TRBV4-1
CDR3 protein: CASSRGMGPYNEQFF
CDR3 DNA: TGCGCCAGCAGTCGCGGGATGGGCCCCTACAATGAGCAGTTCTTC

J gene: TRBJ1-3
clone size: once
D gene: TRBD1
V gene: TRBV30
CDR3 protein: CAWSVSGTGRNTIYF
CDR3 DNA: TGTGCCTGGAGCGTATCCGGGACAGGGCGAAACACCATATATTTT

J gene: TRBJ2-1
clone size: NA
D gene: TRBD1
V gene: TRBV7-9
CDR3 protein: CASSLALGGVENEQFF
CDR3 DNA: TGTGCCAGCAGCTTAGCGCTAGGGGGCGTTGAGAATGAGCAGTTCTTC

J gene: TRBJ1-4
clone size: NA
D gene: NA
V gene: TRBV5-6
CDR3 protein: CASSFGTQNEKLFF
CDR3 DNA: TGTGCCAGCAGCTTCGGGACGCAGAATGAAAAACTGTTTTTT

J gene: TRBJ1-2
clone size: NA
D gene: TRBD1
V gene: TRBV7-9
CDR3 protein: CASSFPQGDGYTF
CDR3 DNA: TGTGCCAGCAGCTTCCCTCAGGGGGATGGCTACACCTTC

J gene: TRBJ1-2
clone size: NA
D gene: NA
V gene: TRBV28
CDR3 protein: CASSPNQGNPLSNYGYTF
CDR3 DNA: TGTGCCAGCAGCCCTAATCAGGGGAATCCACTTTCTAACTATGGCTACACCTTC

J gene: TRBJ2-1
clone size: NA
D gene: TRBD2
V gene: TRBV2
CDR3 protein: CASRREGAYNEQFF
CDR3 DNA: TGTGCCAGCAGGCGGGAGGGGGCTTACAATGAGCAGTTCTTC

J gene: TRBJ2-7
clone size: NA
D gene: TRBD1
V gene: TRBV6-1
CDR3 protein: CASLRGQGVYEQYF
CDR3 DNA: TGTGCCAGCTTGAGGGGACAGGGGGTGTACGAGCAGTACTTC

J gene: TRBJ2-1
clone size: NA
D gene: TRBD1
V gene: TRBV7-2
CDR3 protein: CASSLPRQGLFF
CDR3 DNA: TGTGCCAGCAGCTTACCCCGACAGGGTCTGTTCTTC

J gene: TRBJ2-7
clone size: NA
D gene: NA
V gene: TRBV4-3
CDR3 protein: CASSQTSQGSSYEQYF
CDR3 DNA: TGCGCCAGCAGCCAAACAAGTCAGGGGAGCTCCTACGAGCAGTACTTC

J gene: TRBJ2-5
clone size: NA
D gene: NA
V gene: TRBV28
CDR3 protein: CASTGGETQYF
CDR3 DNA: TGTGCCAGCACAGGAGGAGAGACCCAGTACTTC

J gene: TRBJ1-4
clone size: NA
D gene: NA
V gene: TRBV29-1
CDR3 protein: CSALYLGEKLFF
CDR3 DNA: TGCAGCGCCCTCTACTTAGGTGAAAAACTGTTTTTT

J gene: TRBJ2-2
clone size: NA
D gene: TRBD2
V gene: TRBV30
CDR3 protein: CAWIRASGDTGELFF
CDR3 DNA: TGTGCCTGGATTCGGGCTAGCGGGGACACCGGGGAGCTGTTTTTT

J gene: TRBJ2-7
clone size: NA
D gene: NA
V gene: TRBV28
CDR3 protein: CASSFIGTLSYEQYF
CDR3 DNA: TGTGCCAGCAGTTTTATCGGGACTCTCTCCTACGAGCAGTACTTC

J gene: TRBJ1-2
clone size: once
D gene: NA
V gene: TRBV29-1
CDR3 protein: CSVLLFGAGYTF
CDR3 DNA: TGCAGCGTCCTACTTTTTGGGGCCGGCTACACCTTC

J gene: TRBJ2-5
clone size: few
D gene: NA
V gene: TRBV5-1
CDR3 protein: CASSLGFLQETQYF
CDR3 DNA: TGCGCCAGCAGCTTGGGGTTCTTACAAGAGACCCAGTACTTC

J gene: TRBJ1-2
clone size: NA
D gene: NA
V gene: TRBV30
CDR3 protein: CAWSVAHGYTF
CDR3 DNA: TGTGCCTGGAGTGTCGCGCATGGCTACACCTTC

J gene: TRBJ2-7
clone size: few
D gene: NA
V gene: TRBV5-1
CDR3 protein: CASSLGRRGYEQYF
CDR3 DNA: TGCGCCAGCAGCCTGGGACGAAGGGGCTACGAGCAGTACTTC

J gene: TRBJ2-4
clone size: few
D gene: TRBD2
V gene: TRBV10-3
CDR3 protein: CASSWTSAKNIQYF
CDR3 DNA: TGTGCCTCGAGCTGGACTAGCGCCAAAAACATTCAGTACTTC

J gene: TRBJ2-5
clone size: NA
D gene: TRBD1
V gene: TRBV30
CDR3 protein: CAWSVSPRDSFTGETQYF
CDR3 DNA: TGTGCCTGGAGTGTAAGCCCCCGGGACAGCTTCACGGGGGAGACCCAGTACTTC

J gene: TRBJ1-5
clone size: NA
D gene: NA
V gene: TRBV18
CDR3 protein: CASSPPEKSRPQHF
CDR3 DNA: TGTGCCAGCTCACCACCGGAGAAGAGTCGGCCCCAGCATTTT

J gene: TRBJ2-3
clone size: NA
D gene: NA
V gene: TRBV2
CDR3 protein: CASSEVGSTDTQYF
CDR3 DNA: TGTGCCAGCAGTGAGGTGGGGAGCACAGATACGCAGTATTTT

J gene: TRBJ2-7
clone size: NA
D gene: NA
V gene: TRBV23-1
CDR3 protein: CASSRRGFYEQYF
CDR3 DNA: TGCGCCAGCAGTCGAAGGGGTTTCTACGAGCAGTACTTC

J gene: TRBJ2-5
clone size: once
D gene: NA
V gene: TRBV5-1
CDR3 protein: CASSLATAEGAQYF
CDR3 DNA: TGCGCCAGCAGCTTGGCGACCGCTGAAGGGGCCCAGTACTTC

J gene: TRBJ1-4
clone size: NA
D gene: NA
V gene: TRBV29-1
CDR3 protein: CSVVRDGNEKLFF
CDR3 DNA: TGCAGCGTTGTTCGGGACGGTAATGAAAAACTGTTTTTT

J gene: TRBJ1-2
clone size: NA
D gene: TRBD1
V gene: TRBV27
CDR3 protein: CASSPYGQGGIYGYTF
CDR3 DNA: TGTGCCAGCAGTCCGTACGGACAGGGAGGGATCTATGGCTACACCTTC

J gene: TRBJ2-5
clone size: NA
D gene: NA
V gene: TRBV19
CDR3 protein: CASTPRGAQETQYF
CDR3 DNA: TGTGCCAGTACCCCGAGGGGGGCCCAAGAGACCCAGTACTTC

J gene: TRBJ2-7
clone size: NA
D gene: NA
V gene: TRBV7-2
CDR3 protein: CASSLGGSAREQYF
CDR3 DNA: TGTGCCAGCAGCTTAGGGGGTTCTGCCCGCGAGCAGTACTTC

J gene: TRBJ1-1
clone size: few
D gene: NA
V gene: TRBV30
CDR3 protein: CAWSFRTEAFF
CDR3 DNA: TGTGCCTGGAGCTTCCGGACTGAAGCTTTCTTT

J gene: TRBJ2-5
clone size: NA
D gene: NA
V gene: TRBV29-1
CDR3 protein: CCVARTEQETQYF
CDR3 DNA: TGCTGCGTGGCACGGACAGAACAAGAGACCCAGTACTTC

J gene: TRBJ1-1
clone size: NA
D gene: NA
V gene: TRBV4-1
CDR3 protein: CASSRQHNTEAFF
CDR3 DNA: TGCGCCAGCAGCCGACAGCACAACACTGAAGCTTTCTTT

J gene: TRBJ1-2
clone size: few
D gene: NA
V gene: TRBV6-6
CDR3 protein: CASTPSFNYGYTF
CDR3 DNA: TGTGCCAGCACCCCGTCCTTTAACTATGGCTACACCTTC